A single T cell receptor beta chain is shown here with its context. This entry belongs to a study of cytomegalovirus exposure and HLA in healthy donors. Amplification used 60 Vbeta primers and 13 Jbeta primers. Repertoires were generated with immunoSEQ multiplex PCR, while TCRdb's copy carries only in-frame clones and drops some. The table has roughly 86,000 clones, over 60% seen once. Looked up from germline, CDR1 is SGHAT and CDR2 is FQDESV (reference sequence). Trimming cost V 5 bases and J 2 bases; bases outside gene matches: 5. The CDR3 is made up of 16 amino acids. The V call is TRBV11-1, the J call TRBJ2-3; 12 bases agree with TRBD1. This clonotype was sampled from a woman aged 45-65 years in good health and CMV-seropositive. Source material: PBMCs. The CDR3 DNA sequence: TGTGCCAGCAGCCCGGGACAGGGGGCTTACACAGATACGCAGTATTTT. Translating gives CASSPGQGAYTDTQYF.